Shown below are 19 T cell receptor beta chains from a single sample sequenced in a study of metastatic and nonmetastatic thyroid tumors. Thyroid surgery was performed in patients who had received no treatment beforehand. Through MiXCR, TCRdb re-clonotyped the PCR reads. Of some 40,000 clones listed, approximately 16% are singletons. The source material was blood. These receptors were taken from a female donor with papillary thyroid cancer or a benign thyroid nodule (not recorded which). Some clones in this sample may be carry-over from other donors' samples.

By frequency in the sample, this clone is medium-sized. This same CDR3 is encoded by further DNA sequences in the sample. This chain uses TRBV28 with TRBJ2-5; TRBD2 matches at 11 bases. The CDR3 is made up of 18 amino acids. V lost 3 bases to trimming and J lost 1 base; unmatched junction nucleotides: 10. Germline CDR1 and CDR2: MDHEN and SYDVKM. This CDR3 reads CASSFSTSGSGGQETQYF. The CDR3 nucleotides read TGTGCCAGCAGTTTCTCTACTAGCGGGAGCGGGGGCCAAGAGACCCAGTACTTC.

This clone came up many times. This chain's CDR3 is CASSGPGKHGTDTQYF. CDR3 coding DNA: TGTGCCAGCAGTGGCCCGGGAAAGCACGGGACAGATACGCAGTATTTT. The chain couples TRBV2 to TRBJ2-3; D is perhaps TRBD2 (5 bases). This CDR3 has 16 amino acids. Germline loops: CDR1 SNHLY, CDR2 FYNNEI. With 4 bases removed from V and 3 bases from J, the gap between germline ends came to 17 bases.

By sample fraction, this clone is medium-sized. The chain carries TRBV6-1 and TRBJ1-5; D gene uncertain. Germline V gene lookup returns CDR1 MNHNS and CDR2 SASEGT. The CDR3 consists of 15 residues. With 3 bases removed from V and 0 bases from J, the gap between germline ends came to 9 bases. CDR3 sequence reads: CASSDTSNSNQPQHF. The CDR3 nucleotides read TGTGCCAGCAGTGACACTAGTAATAGCAATCAGCCCCAGCATTTT.

This clone was seen ten or more times. A read error may be the cause here, since a much bigger clone is one base away. The gene calls are TRBV27 and TRBJ1-6; the D is unclear. The CDR3 is 15 amino acids. Germline V gives CDR1 MNHEY, CDR2 SMNVEV (reference sequence). V lost 3 bases to trimming and J lost 9 bases, with 15 bases between them. Here the CDR3 reads CASSFRSTCGSPLHF. CDR3 in DNA: TGTGCCAGCAGTTTCAGGTCTACGTGTGGTTCACCCCTCCACTTT.

The sample holds a few counts of this clone. One base away lies a much larger clone, so this may be a sequencing read error. This chain uses TRBV5-1 with TRBJ2-1; tentatively, D is TRBD2 (5 bases). This CDR3 has 15 residues. Germline values: CDR1 SGHRS, CDR2 YFSETQ. The germline V and J ends were trimmed by 2 bases and 5 bases, with 14 bases remaining between them. The CDR3 sequence is CASSLARGPHNEQFF. CDR3 nucleotides: TGCGCCAGCAGCTTAGCCCGAGGGCCCCACAATGAGCAGTTCTTC.

This chain connects TRBV2 to TRBJ1-2, with a tentative D call TRBD1 (5 bases). CDR3 length: 15 residues. Trimming pared 0 bases from V and 3 bases from J, leaving 11 bases between. Germline assignment: CDR1 SNHLY and CDR2 FYNNEI. The DNA of the CDR3 is TGTGCCAGCAGTGAAGCCCAGGGCTTATACTATGGCTACACCTTC. Translating gives CASSEAQGLYYGYTF. The whole variable domain, remainder taken from reference TRBV2 and TRBJ1-2, is EPEVTQTPSHQVTQMGQEVILRCVPISNHLYFYWYRQILGQKVEFLVSFYNNEISEKSEIFDDQFSVERPDGSNFTLKIRSTKLEDSAMYFCASSEAQGLYYGYTFGSGTRLTVV.

This clone was seen repeatedly, ten times or more. The gene calls are TRBV20-1 and TRBJ2-1; TRBD2 is a possible D gene (7 bases). The germline V gene encodes CDR1 DFQATT and CDR2 SNEGSKA (reference sequence). Trimming shortened V by 5 bases and J by 0 bases, and 23 bases separated the two germline ends. CDR3 length equals 18 residues. The CDR3 DNA sequence: TGCAGTGCTTCCGCATGGGAGGGGGGGCTGAGCTCCTACAATGAGCAGTTCTTC. It yields the protein CSASAWEGGLSSYNEQFF.

This clone was observed at least ten times. The chain employs TRBV20-1 and TRBJ1-5; D unclear. Germline V gives CDR1 DFQATT, CDR2 SNEGSKA (reference sequence). Deletions cut 0 bases from V and 8 bases from J, with 11 bases between. This CDR3 comprises 13 residues. In DNA, the CDR3 is TGCAGTGCTAGAGACCAGACGGTGAAGCCCCAGCATTTT. This gives the protein CSARDQTVKPQHF.

This clone was observed many times. A much larger clone sits a single nucleotide away, making a read error possible. The gene calls are TRBV7-8 and TRBJ1-2, with D possibly TRBD1 on 5 matching bases. Germline CDR1 reads SGHVS; CDR2 reads FQNEAQ. V shed 5 bases and J shed 4 bases, with 20 bases lying between them. The CDR3 sequence is 16 residues long. CDR3 DNA sequence: TGTGCCAGCAGCCCGGGACCGGACGCGAGGGGCTATGGCTACACCTTC. It codes for CASSPGPDARGYGYTF.

With regard to this clone: Compared with germline, one end of the junction differs, possibly owing to a read error. The genes are TRBV7-8 and TRBJ2-2; no clear D. The CDR3 length is 16 residues. Germline CDR1 and CDR2: SGHVS and FQNEAQ. As DNA, the CDR3 is TGTGCCAGCAGCCTGAGCGTACAAATGGGCACCGCGGAGCTGTTTTTT. Residues: CASSLSVQMGTAELFF.

Of note for this clone: A read error may produce the germline difference seen at one junction end. The chain carries TRBV12-3 or TRBV12-4 and TRBJ2-2; D is uncertain. The CDR3 is made up of 16 amino acids. The CDR3: CASSLGHVRNTVELFF. Here the CDR3 DNA reads TGTGCCAGCAGTTTAGGGCATGTCCGGAACACCGTGGAGCTGTTTTTT.

This clone was detected ten times or more. The rearrangement links TRBV6-1 to TRBJ2-7; 7 bases are a match to TRBD2. The CDR3 consists of 16 residues. With V trimmed by 7 bases and J by 6 bases, 18 bases remained unmatched. Germline lookup yields CDR1 MNHNS and CDR2 SASEGT. The CDR3 DNA is TGTGCCAGCAAAAAGGGTAGGAGCGGGACGTCTTCCGAGCAGTACTTC. Encoded protein: CASKKGRSGTSSEQYF.

This clone was found many times. The chain uses TRBV28 and TRBJ2-1; 8 bases line up with TRBD2. CDR3 size: 15 residues. V was pared by 2 bases and J by 4 bases, with 4 bases of the junction left unmatched. CDR1 is MDHEN and CDR2 is SYDVKM in the germline V gene. For the CDR3, the DNA is TGTGCCAGCAGTTTACTTAGCGGGAAATACAATGAGCAGTTCTTC. Its translation is CASSLLSGKYNEQFF.

This clone was observed many times. The chain carries TRBV9 and TRBJ2-2; D ambiguous. Germline assignment: CDR1 SGDLS and CDR2 YYNGEE. This CDR3 has 15 residues. Trimming left V 0 bases short and J 3 bases short, with 9 bases between. CDR3 region: CASSVAGGYTGELFF. The CDR3, as DNA: TGTGCCAGCAGCGTAGCGGGTGGGTACACCGGGGAGCTGTTTTTT. Combining the CDR3 with reference TRBV9 and TRBJ2-2 gives the whole variable domain DSGVTQTPKHLITATGQRVTLRCSPRSGDLSVYWYQQSLDQGLQFLIQYYNGEERAKGNILERFSAQQFPDLHSELNLSSLELGDSALYFCASSVAGGYTGELFFGEGSRLTVL.

This clone was seen ten or more times. The chain carries TRBV3-1 and TRBJ1-6, with TRBD1 as a possible D gene (5 bases). The CDR3 is made up of 13 amino acids. Trimming cost V 2 bases and J 8 bases, with 7 bases left between them. Per germline, CDR1 LGHDT and CDR2 YNNKEL (reference sequence). Here the CDR3 reads CASSQLRDSPLHF. DNA for the CDR3: TGTGCCAGCAGCCAACTCAGGGATTCACCCCTCCACTTT. The whole variable domain, filled in from reference TRBV3-1 and TRBJ1-6, reads DTAVSQTPKYLVTQMGNDKSIKCEQNLGHDTMYWYKQDSKKFLKIMFSYNNKELIINETVPNRFSPKSPDKAHLNLHINSLELGDSAVYFCASSQLRDSPLHFGNGTRLTVT.

The chain employs TRBV12-3 or TRBV12-4 and TRBJ2-3, with TRBD1 as a possible D gene (6 bases). V was shortened by 7 bases and J by 6 bases, with 8 bases between the two germline ends. This CDR3 comprises 11 residues. Here the CDR3 reads CASMTGDTQYF. In nucleotides, the CDR3 is TGTGCCAGCATGACAGGTGATACGCAGTATTTT.

This clone was seen at least ten times. The chain combines TRBV12-3 or TRBV12-4 with TRBJ1-1; a possible D gene is TRBD1 (5 bases). The CDR3 runs 13 residues. With 6 bases removed from V and 4 bases from J, the gap between germline ends came to 12 bases. CDR3 DNA sequence: TGTGCCAGCAGCCCCAGGGCGAGCACTGAAGCTTTCTTT. It encodes CASSPRASTEAFF.

This clone was seen repeatedly, ten times or more. Given a much more abundant clone one base away, this may be a read error. J is TRBJ1-5 and V is TRBV7-8, with D perhaps matching TRBD1 (5 bases). Germline lookup yields CDR1 SGHVS and CDR2 FQNEAQ. There are 15 residues in the CDR3. V was trimmed by 1 base and J by 15 bases, leaving 22 bases between them. The CDR3 spells CASSLGDGGGSARHF. As DNA, the CDR3 is TGTGCCAGCAGCTTAGGGGACGGCGGCGGATCGGCCCGGCATTTT.

This clone has ten or more counts. The chain carries TRBV2 and TRBJ1-2, with 9 bases matching TRBD1. Germline V CDR1 and CDR2: SNHLY, FYNNEI. This CDR3 is built from 14 residues. V shed 9 bases and J 5 bases; nucleotides not matched to a gene: 10. CDR3 coding DNA: TGTGCCAGGAGAGCTAGGGGACAGGGTTATGGCTACACCTTC. Translating it yields CARRARGQGYGYTF. Supplemented by reference TRBV2 and TRBJ1-2, the full variable domain reads EPEVTQTPSHQVTQMGQEVILRCVPISNHLYFYWYRQILGQKVEFLVSFYNNEISEKSEIFDDQFSVERPDGSNFTLKIRSTKLEDSAMYFCARRARGQGYGYTFGSGTRLTVV.